The 30 T cell receptor beta chains given below trace back to one sample, sequenced in a study of cytomegalovirus exposure and HLA in healthy donors. The primer mix had 60 Vbeta and 13 Jbeta primers. Clones were read by immunoSEQ multiplex PCR, and TCRdb kept only the in-frame ones, dropping some. The profile covers about 85,000 clones, with approximately 80% appearing a single time and around 23% taken by the ten largest. What was sequenced was PBMCs. These TCRs come from a woman aged 45-65 years in good health and CMV-seropositive.

The chain joins TRBV11-2 to TRBJ1-3, with 11 bases fitting TRBD1. The CDR3 is made up of 14 amino acids. Germline V gene lookup returns CDR1 SGHAT and CDR2 FQNNGV. V was pared by 8 bases and J by 2 bases, with 2 bases of the junction left unmatched. In DNA, the CDR3 is TGTGCCAGCGGACAGGGGGCAGCTGGAAACACCATATATTTT. It is translated as CASGQGAAGNTIYF.

V is TRBV19 and J is TRBJ1-3, with unresolved D. The V gene's germline CDR1 is LNHDA and CDR2 SQIVND (reference sequence). The CDR3 is 13 amino acids. V lost 2 bases and J lost 4, with 6 bases in between. CDR3: CASSIQFGNTIYF. CDR3 in DNA: TGTGCCAGTAGTATACAGTTCGGAAACACCATATATTTT. Filled out from reference TRBV19 and TRBJ1-3, the complete variable domain reads DGGITQSPKYLFRKEGQNVTLSCEQNLNHDAMYWYRQDPGQGLRLIYYSQIVNDFQKGDIAEGYSVSREKKESFPLTVTSAQKNPTAFYLCASSIQFGNTIYFGEGSWLTVV.

The chain is built from TRBV4-1 and TRBJ1-1; D gene uncertain. The ends were cut back, 0 bases at V and 5 bases at J, with 13 bases in the middle. The germline V gene has CDR1 MGHRA and CDR2 YSYEKL. This CDR3 is built from 15 residues. As DNA, the CDR3 is TGCGCCAGCAGCCAAGATGGTCTCGGGGTGACTGAAGCTTTCTTT. Protein product: CASSQDGLGVTEAFF.

A remark on this clone: Germline is not matched at one junction end, which may reflect a read error. The genes are TRBV11-3 and TRBJ2-1; 8 bases align to TRBD1. The CDR3 runs 16 residues. Per germline, CDR1 SGHNT and CDR2 YENEEA. The CDR3 DNA reads TGTGCCAGCAGCTTCGCCGGGACAGGCTCCGACAATGAGCAGTTCTTC. It codes for CASSFAGTGSDNEQFF.

The V call is TRBV6-1, the J call TRBJ2-3; a weak D match, TRBD1 (5 bases). V shed 2 bases and J shed 1 base, with 16 bases lying between them. The CDR3 loop spans 17 amino acids. Germline V gene data show CDR1 as MNHNS and CDR2 as SASEGT. For the CDR3, the DNA is TGTGCCAGCAGTGAAACTCGACAGACCGCTGGCACAGATACGCAGTATTTT. Its protein is CASSETRQTAGTDTQYF.

The chain recombines TRBV6-1 with TRBJ1-5; no clear D. Deletions cut 1 base from V and 6 bases from J, with 10 bases between. Germline V gene sequence: CDR1 MNHNS, CDR2 SASEGT. This CDR3 has 14 amino acids. The CDR3 sequence: CASSEDGETQPQHF. The CDR3 region has the DNA TGTGCCAGCAGTGAAGACGGGGAAACTCAGCCCCAGCATTTT.

The chain has TRBV13 and TRBJ2-5; tentatively, D is TRBD1 (5 bases). The germline gives CDR1 PRHDT, CDR2 FYEKMQ (reference sequence). V was shortened by 4 bases and J by 2 bases, with 11 bases between the two germline ends. The CDR3 totals 14 residues. The CDR3 DNA follows: TGTGCCAGCAGCTCCCGACAGTCTCAAGAGACCCAGTACTTC. This sequence encodes CASSSRQSQETQYF.

This CDR3 is CASRDDRGTGELFF. CDR3 DNA sequence: TGTGCCAGCAGGGATGACAGGGGGACCGGGGAGCTGTTTTTT. The genes are TRBV2 and TRBJ2-2; 9 bases align to TRBD1. This CDR3 has 14 amino acids. Germline assignment: CDR1 SNHLY and CDR2 FYNNEI. The J segment lost 5 bases and the V segment lost 6 bases, leaving 4 bases of the junction unmatched.

This clone was found a few times. This rearrangement joins TRBV18 to TRBJ2-3; D gene unclear. The V gene's germline CDR1 is KGHSH and CDR2 LQKENI. CDR3 length: 14 residues. V was cut by 0 bases and J by 3 bases, with 7 bases left in between. CDR3 in amino acids: CASSPPTTTDTQYF. CDR3 bases: TGTGCCAGCTCACCACCGACGACTACAGATACGCAGTATTTT.

V gene TRBV7-2 combines with J gene TRBJ2-2; D is unclear. Trimming removed 4 bases at V and 2 bases at J, with 17 bases between. Germline V lookup: CDR1 SGHTA, CDR2 FQGNSA. This CDR3 has 17 amino acids. In DNA form, the CDR3 reads TGTGCCAGCAGCTCCCCCCGGCCTAGAGGTAACACCGGGGAGCTGTTTTTT. Residues: CASSSPRPRGNTGELFF.

There are a few counts of this clone. The V call is TRBV7-2, the J call TRBJ1-2; no firm D call. This CDR3 is 13 amino acids long. Germline CDR1 is SGHTA and CDR2 is FQGNSA. The V end lost 7 bases, the J end lost 3 bases, and 12 bases lay between the germline ends. The DNA for the CDR3 is TGTGCCAGCAAATCCCGAGGTGACTATGGCTACACCTTC. Protein sequence: CASKSRGDYGYTF. Full variable domain (missing parts from reference TRBV7-2 and TRBJ1-2): GAGVSQSPSNKVTEKGKDVELRCDPISGHTALYWYRQSLGQGLEFLIYFQGNSAPDKSGLPSDRFSAERTGGSVSTLTIQRTQQEDSAVYLCASKSRGDYGYTFGSGTRLTVV.

The chain uses TRBV5-1 and TRBJ1-2; 9 nucleotides agree with TRBD1. The CDR3 is 14 amino acids. Losses at the gene ends were 2 bases for V and 10 bases for J; bases not matched to a gene: 9. The V gene's germline CDR1 is SGHRS and CDR2 YFSETQ. The CDR3 protein is CASSLPGQGYSYTF. CDR3 in DNA: TGCGCCAGCAGCTTACCGGGACAGGGTTACTCCTACACCTTC. The whole variable domain, remainder taken from reference TRBV5-1 and TRBJ1-2, is KAGVTQTPRYLIKTRGQQVTLSCSPISGHRSVSWYQQTPGQGLQFLFEYFSETQRNKGNFPGRFSGRQFSNSRSEMNVSTLELGDSALYLCASSLPGQGYSYTFGSGTRLTVV.

This clone came up a few times. The V gene is TRBV6-6, the J gene TRBJ2-7; the D gene is possibly TRBD2 (5 bases). This CDR3 spans 14 amino acids. Deletions cut 2 bases from V and 5 bases from J, with 13 bases between. Germline assignment: CDR1 MNHNY and CDR2 SVGAGI (reference sequence). This CDR3 reads CASSYEGLRNEQYV. The CDR3 DNA follows: TGTGCCAGCAGTTACGAGGGTTTAAGGAACGAGCAGTACGTC.

The chain uses TRBV6-4 and TRBJ2-3; 8 bases line up with TRBD2. Germline trimming cut 8 bases from V and 4 bases from J; bases unmatched to any gene: 8. The CDR3 loop spans 14 amino acids. Germline loops: CDR1 MRHNA, CDR2 SNTAGT. The CDR3 spells CASRPGGDADTQYF. The CDR3 nucleotides are TGTGCCAGCCGCCCCGGGGGGGACGCAGATACGCAGTATTTT.

The V call is TRBV6-5, the J call TRBJ1-5; 8 bases are a match to TRBD1. The CDR3 has 15 residues. Per the germline V gene, CDR1 is MNHEY and CDR2 is SVGAGI. Germline trimming cut 0 bases from V and 5 bases from J; bases unmatched to any gene: 3. CDR3 amino acids: CASSYSGQGHQPQHF. The CDR3 nucleotides read TGTGCCAGCAGTTACTCCGGACAGGGCCATCAGCCCCAGCATTTT.

This chain connects TRBV9 to TRBJ1-4, with D possibly being TRBD1 (6 bases). Trimming shortened V by 3 bases and J by 6 bases, and 18 bases separated the two germline ends. Looked up from germline, CDR1 is SGDLS and CDR2 is YYNGEE. The CDR3 totals 16 residues. The chain's CDR3 is CASSAPNRVGHEKLFF. The CDR3 DNA sequence: TGTGCCAGCAGCGCACCGAACAGGGTGGGCCATGAAAAACTGTTTTTT.

The chain recombines TRBV2 with TRBJ2-5; tentatively, D is TRBD1 (6 bases). The CDR3 consists of 16 residues. V lost 8 bases and J 3 bases, leaving 22 bases between the germline ends. From germline, CDR1 is SNHLY and CDR2 FYNNEI. CDR3 sequence: CASEDPGDRLEETQYF. The CDR3 DNA follows: TGTGCCAGCGAAGACCCCGGAGACAGGTTAGAAGAGACCCAGTACTTC.

This clone was seen a handful of times. Written as DNA, the CDR3 is TGTGCCAGCAGTTCTAGACTTGTCGGAGTGGAGACCCAGTACTTC. It specifies CASSSRLVGVETQYF. The chain has TRBV7-8 and TRBJ2-5; no reliable D call. V was shortened by 6 bases and J by 5 bases, with 19 bases between the two germline ends. The CDR3 has 15 residues. Per germline, CDR1 SGHVS and CDR2 FQNEAQ.

The rearrangement uses TRBV18 and TRBJ1-1; 10 bases match TRBD1. This CDR3 contains 15 residues. CDR1 is KGHSH, CDR2 LQKENI, per germline. With 3 bases clipped from V and 4 bases from J, the junction kept 5 bases outside the gene matches. The CDR3 loop is CASSPVGQGPTEAFF. The CDR3 DNA reads as TGTGCCAGCTCACCGGTGGGACAGGGGCCCACTGAAGCTTTCTTT.

The chain links TRBV13 to TRBJ1-1, with 8 bases fitting TRBD1. V was clipped by 6 bases and J by 0 bases; unmatched bases: 6. Germline lookup yields CDR1 PRHDT and CDR2 FYEKMQ (reference sequence). CDR3 length equals 15 residues. The CDR3 protein is CASSPRTGMNTEAFF. DNA for the CDR3: TGTGCCAGCAGTCCAAGGACAGGGATGAACACTGAAGCTTTCTTT. Based on the CDR3 plus reference TRBV13 and TRBJ1-1, the full variable domain is AAGVIQSPRHLIKEKRETATLKCYPIPRHDTVYWYQQGPGQDPQFLISFYEKMQSDKGSIPDRFSAQQFSDYHSELNMSSLELGDSALYFCASSPRTGMNTEAFFGQGTRLTVV.

The chain employs TRBV7-6 and TRBJ2-2; 9 nucleotides agree with TRBD1. Germline CDR1 reads SGHVS; CDR2 reads FNYEAQ. The CDR3 runs to 16 residues. Trimming cost V 2 bases and J 4 bases; bases outside gene matches: 5. The CDR3 loop is CASSLRGQGFTGELFF. DNA for the CDR3: TGTGCCAGCAGCTTAAGGGGACAGGGATTCACCGGGGAGCTGTTTTTT.

The chain is built from TRBV5-1 and TRBJ1-3, with a tentative D call TRBD1 (6 bases). The CDR3 consists of 16 residues. Germline CDR1 SGHRS, CDR2 YFSETQ. The V and J ends lost 4 bases and 2 bases respectively, with 16 bases between them. CDR3 protein: CASSRGEGRPGNTIYF. Here the CDR3 DNA reads TGCGCCAGCAGCAGGGGGGAGGGGCGACCTGGAAACACCATATATTTT.

This chain connects TRBV27 to TRBJ2-3; 8 nucleotides agree with TRBD2. V dropped 6 bases and J dropped 3; count of bases not matched to a gene: 8. Germline values: CDR1 MNHEY, CDR2 SMNVEV (reference sequence). The CDR3 consists of 15 residues. The CDR3 reads CASSRRGGRTDTQYF. The CDR3 DNA reads TGTGCCAGCAGCCGCCGGGGGGGCAGGACAGATACGCAGTATTTT.

A note on this clone: The junction departs from germline at one end; a sequencing error may be responsible. The chain is built from TRBV6-5 and TRBJ1-2, with 7 bases matching TRBD1. In germline, CDR1 is MNHEY, CDR2 SVGAGI. This CDR3 comprises 14 residues. The DNA for the CDR3 is TGTGCCAGCAGTTACTCCGGGAGGGACAGCCTAATCGCCTTC. As protein: CASSYSGRDSLIAF.

This clone was observed once. Other DNA sequences in the sample encode the same CDR3. The V gene is TRBV6-5, the J gene TRBJ2-1, with 7 nucleotides matching TRBD1. V lost 2 bases and J lost 5; bases outside the gene matches: 0. The CDR3 runs to 13 residues. CDR1 is MNHEY and CDR2 is SVGAGI in the germline V gene. DNA for the CDR3: TGTGCCAGCAGTTACGACAGGGACAATGAGCAGTTCTTC. It yields the protein CASSYDRDNEQFF.

The chain combines TRBV6-1 with TRBJ2-4; 11 nucleotides line up with TRBD2. This CDR3 spans 14 amino acids. Trimming at V came to 6 bases and at J to 8 bases, leaving 6 bases not matched to a gene. Per germline, CDR1 MNHNS and CDR2 SASEGT. CDR3 amino acids: CASRGSGGGYIQYF. CDR3 nucleotide sequence: TGTGCCAGCAGGGGTAGCGGGGGGGGATACATTCAGTACTTC.

The CDR3 region is CASSGRTATDTQYF. CDR3 nucleotide sequence: TGTGCCAGCAGTGGAAGGACAGCCACAGATACGCAGTATTTT. V and J are TRBV6-1 and TRBJ2-3; D may be TRBD1 (6 bases). CDR1 is MNHNS, CDR2 SASEGT, per germline. The CDR3 has 14 residues. Trimming pared 4 bases from V and 2 bases from J, leaving 10 bases between.

This chain links TRBV7-2 with TRBJ2-4, with 8 bases fitting TRBD2. The J segment lost 4 bases and the V segment lost 1 base, leaving 9 bases of the junction unmatched. Germline CDR1 reads SGHTA; CDR2 reads FQGNSA. The CDR3 sequence is 17 residues long. The CDR3 DNA follows: TGTGCCAGCAGCTTAGTGGCTAGCGGGTCGGGTAAAAACATTCAGTACTTC. Its protein product is CASSLVASGSGKNIQYF.

The gene calls are TRBV28 and TRBJ1-2; possibly TRBD1 for D (5 bases). The CDR3 spans 16 residues. V lost 3 bases to trimming and J lost 4 bases, with 18 bases between them. Germline CDR1 reads MDHEN; CDR2 reads SYDVKM. CDR3 protein: CASSLSGGVQGYGYTF. CDR3 nucleotide sequence: TGTGCCAGCAGTTTGAGTGGAGGGGTACAAGGCTATGGCTACACCTTC.

The rearrangement links TRBV10-3 to TRBJ2-7, with 9 bases aligning to TRBD1. The J segment lost 4 bases and the V segment lost 4 bases, leaving 8 bases of the junction unmatched. Germline-derived CDR1 and CDR2 are ENHRY and SYGVKD. This CDR3 is built from 15 residues. The CDR3 nucleotides read TGTGCCATCAGTGGATCGGACAGGGGTTCTTACGAGCAGTACTTC. It encodes CAISGSDRGSYEQYF.